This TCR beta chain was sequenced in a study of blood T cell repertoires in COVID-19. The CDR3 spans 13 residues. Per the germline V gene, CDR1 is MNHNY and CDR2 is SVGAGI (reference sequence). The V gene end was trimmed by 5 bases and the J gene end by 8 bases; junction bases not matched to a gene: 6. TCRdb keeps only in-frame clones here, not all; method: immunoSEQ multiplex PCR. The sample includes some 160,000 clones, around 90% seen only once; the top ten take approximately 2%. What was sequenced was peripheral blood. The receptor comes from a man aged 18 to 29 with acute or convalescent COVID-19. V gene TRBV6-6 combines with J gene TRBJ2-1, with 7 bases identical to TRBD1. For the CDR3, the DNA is TGTGCCAGCAGTACTACAGGGGTGGATGAGCAGTTCTTC. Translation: CASSTTGVDEQFF.